This entry concerns a single T cell receptor beta chain. Its antigen is unknown. V lost 0 bases to trimming and J lost 6 bases, with 10 bases between them. The germline CDR1 and CDR2 sequences are SGDLS and YYNGEE. This CDR3 spans 14 amino acids. The sample originates from a study of cytomegalovirus exposure and HLA in healthy donors. Findings of the study overall: Several of the most significant clusters were apparently associated with common viral pathogens in a later analysis.

The PCR contained 60 Vbeta and 13 Jbeta primers. The assay was immunoSEQ multiplex PCR, and TCRdb's table has in-frame clones only and misses some. This table holds 100,000 to 120,000 clones, 67% found once. The clonotype was recovered from a man between 18 and 35 years old in good health and CMV-seropositive. The material sequenced was PBMCs. V and J are TRBV9 and TRBJ1-5; D is uncertain. DNA for the CDR3: TGTGCCAGCAGCGTAGATCAGGTTGGTCAGCCCCAGCATTTT. This codes for CASSVDQVGQPQHF.